What follows is one T cell receptor beta chain and its context. Its antigen is still unknown. In corrective heart surgery, resections were taken, and these provided the thymus tissue. Congenital heart defects were the reason for the corrective surgery that the donors, healthy Finnish infants, were having. V dropped 3 bases and J dropped 10; count of bases not matched to a gene: 10. This CDR3 contains 16 residues. Germline values: CDR1 LNHDA, CDR2 SQIVND (reference sequence). The entry originates in a study of human thymus T cells. The repertoire was sequenced with immunoSEQ multiplex PCR; TCRdb's copy has only in-frame clones and lacks some. The sample has about 78,000 clones; approximately 96% are singletons. Broader study findings: Thymic and blood repertoires seemed to favor certain V and J genes. Unrelated people showed highly overlapping thymic repertoires, related research reported.

Sequencing used thymus tissue. The receptor comes from a boy younger than two with a congenital heart defect but otherwise immunologically healthy. The chain uses TRBV19 and TRBJ2-1; 12 bases are a match to TRBD2. This chain's CDR3 is CASSILWTSGAGEQFF. Written as DNA, the CDR3 is TGTGCCAGTAGTATCCTCTGGACTAGCGGGGCGGGGGAGCAGTTCTTC. Variable domain in full (rest from reference TRBV19 and TRBJ2-1): DGGITQSPKYLFRKEGQNVTLSCEQNLNHDAMYWYRQDPGQGLRLIYYSQIVNDFQKGDIAEGYSVSREKKESFPLTVTSAQKNPTAFYLCASSILWTSGAGEQFFGPGTRLTVL.